This is a list of T cell receptor beta chains from one sample in a study of shared clonotypes between healthy human individuals. The repertoire was sequenced with immunoSEQ multiplex PCR; TCRdb's copy has only in-frame clones and lacks some. Of over 2 million clones listed, less than 95% are singletons. Sequencing was carried out using naive CD8+ T cells sorted from blood. The receptors were gathered from a man younger than 30 in good health. The CDR3 runs from the conserved cysteine through the conserved F or W. Each record gives: J gene, D gene, V gene, clone size, CDR3 DNA, CDR3 protein. A D gene is named only where the DNA matches it firmly. Not every row has a clone size; where given, it reads once, few, many or a size class.

TRBJ1-1,.,TRBV4-2,.,TGTGCCAGCAGCCAAGCCCGGGACTTCGAAGCTTTCTTT,CASSQARDFEAFF
TRBJ2-2,.,TRBV7-3,.,TGTGCCAGCAGCTTATGGGGGATAGGCGGGGAGCTGTTTTTT,CASSLWGIGGELFF
TRBJ1-1,TRBD1,TRBV9,.,TGTGCCAGCAGCTTAACCGGGACAGAAGAAGCTTTCTTT,CASSLTGTEEAFF
TRBJ2-1,.,TRBV4-3,.,TGCGCCAGCAGCCAAGATTTAATGAGTAGCTGGGGCAATGAGCAGTTCTTC,CASSQDLMSSWGNEQFF
TRBJ1-5,TRBD1,TRBV10-3,.,TGTGCCATCAGTGAGTCGAGAGGGACAGGGCAGGGGGATCAGCCCCAGCATTTT,CAISESRGTGQGDQPQHF
TRBJ1-3,.,TRBV4-1,.,TGCGCCAGCCGAACAACCCAGGACTCTGGAAACACCATATATTTT,CASRTTQDSGNTIYF
TRBJ2-7,.,TRBV15,.,TGTGCCACCAGCAGAGATCATTTGGGGCCCCGTGGGGCCTACGAGCAGTACTTC,CATSRDHLGPRGAYEQYF
TRBJ2-3,TRBD2,TRBV7-2,.,TGTGCCAGCAGCTTAGATGGGGGGGCAGATACGCAGTATTTT,CASSLDGGADTQYF
TRBJ2-4,TRBD2,TRBV5-4,.,TGTGCCAGCAGTCCTTTGGGGGGGGATCCTTCTATAGCCAAAAACATTCAGTACTTC,CASSPLGGDPSIAKNIQYF
TRBJ1-1,.,TRBV7-8,.,TGTGCCAGCAGCTTAGGGGAGGCGATGAACACTGAAGCTTTCTTT,CASSLGEAMNTEAFF
TRBJ1-2,.,TRBV19,.,TGTGCCAGTAGTATGGGGCAAAACGATGGCTACACCTTC,CASSMGQNDGYTF
TRBJ1-5,.,TRBV29-1,.,TGCAGCGAAAAAGCCGGGACGGACAATCAGCCCCAGCATTTT,CSEKAGTDNQPQHF
TRBJ2-7,TRBD2,TRBV11-2,.,TGTGCCAGCAGCTCTTTTCTAGCGGACCCTTACGAGCAGTACTTC,CASSSFLADPYEQYF
TRBJ2-5,TRBD2,TRBV9,.,TGTGCCAGCAGCCCCGGGGGGGTATCAGAGACCCAGTACTTC,CASSPGGVSETQYF
TRBJ1-2,.,TRBV13,.,TGTGCCAGCAGTCCGCCTGAAGCCCCGATTTGGGGCTACACCTTC,CASSPPEAPIWGYTF
TRBJ1-5,.,TRBV27,once,TGTGCCAGCAGTCCTTATCGGGACAATCAGCCCCAGCATTTT,CASSPYRDNQPQHF
TRBJ2-7,.,TRBV9,.,TGTGCCAGCAGCGTAGCTACGGACACCTCCTACGAGCAGTACTTC,CASSVATDTSYEQYF
TRBJ2-2,TRBD1,TRBV9,.,TGTGCCAGCAGCGTGCGGACAGGGGGCACCGGGGAGCTGTTTTTT,CASSVRTGGTGELFF
TRBJ1-2,.,TRBV6-5,.,TGTGCCAGCAGTTACTCTGGCCGTTCCAATGGCTACACCTTC,CASSYSGRSNGYTF
TRBJ1-1,.,TRBV6-5,.,TGTGCCAGCAGTTACCTGGAGGGCACTGAAGCTTTCTTT,CASSYLEGTEAFF
TRBJ1-3,.,TRBV6-1,.,TGTGCCACTAACCGGGGCAGCTCTGGAAACACCATATATTTT,CATNRGSSGNTIYF
TRBJ2-7,TRBD1,TRBV13,.,TGTGCCAGCAGCCCCGGTGGACAGGGGGTCTACGAGCAGTACTTC,CASSPGGQGVYEQYF
TRBJ2-5,.,TRBV21-1,.,TGTGCCAGCAGCAAAGCGCAGGGATTCCAAGAGACCCAGTACTTC,CASSKAQGFQETQYF
TRBJ2-7,TRBD1,TRBV4-1,.,TGCGCCAGCAGGATGCTGGCGGAGACAGGGTCGAGCGAGCAGTACTTC,CASRMLAETGSSEQYF
TRBJ1-1,.,TRBV6-5,.,TGTGCCAGCAGTTATTCCGAGGGGAACACTGAAGCTTTCTTT,CASSYSEGNTEAFF
TRBJ2-7,TRBD1,TRBV27,.,TGTGCCAGCAGTTTCTCCGGGACAGGCAATTACGAGCAGTACTTC,CASSFSGTGNYEQYF
TRBJ1-2,.,TRBV29-1,.,TGCAGCGTTGAGTCGGGGTATGGCTACACCTTC,CSVESGYGYTF
TRBJ2-7,TRBD1,TRBV4-3,.,TGCGCCAGCAGCCAGGGTCAACAGGGGGCCTACGAGCAGTACTTC,CASSQGQQGAYEQYF